This is a list of T cell receptor beta chains from one sample in a study of cytomegalovirus exposure and HLA in healthy donors. Sequenced by immunoSEQ multiplex PCR; TCRdb stores in-frame clones only, minus some. Counted here are over 120,000 clones, 80% occurring once; the ten biggest clones make up less than 3%. The sample comprised PBMCs. The receptors derive from a man aged 50-59 years in good health and CMV-seronegative. Both conserved end residues are part of each CDR3. Each record gives: J gene, D gene, V gene, clone size, CDR3 DNA, CDR3 protein. The D gene is left open where the match is weak. Clone size, where shown, is once, few, many, or a class for clones that have expanded.

TRBJ2-2 | . | TRBV2 | . | TGTGCCAGCTATGGTGGGAGTAACACCGGGAAGCTGTTTTTT | CASYGGSNTGKLFF
TRBJ2-1 | TRBD2 | TRBV7-7 | . | TGTGCCAGCAGCTTTAGAGCGGGGGGGCCGAATGAGCAGTTCTTC | CASSFRAGGPNEQFF
TRBJ2-5 | TRBD2 | TRBV11-2 | . | TGTGCCAGCAGCTTAGTTTCTAGCGGGGTGTACCAAGAGACCCAGTACTTC | CASSLVSSGVYQETQYF
TRBJ1-1 | . | TRBV28 | . | TGTGCGGGGGCCTCGAACACTGAAGCTTTCTTT | CAGASNTEAFF
TRBJ2-1 | TRBD2 | TRBV5-4 | . | TGTGCCAGCAGCCCCCTAGCGGGGGGGCCAGTCAATGAGCAGTTCTTC | CASSPLAGGPVNEQFF
TRBJ1-4 | TRBD1 | TRBV19 | . | TGTGCCAGTAGTAGCGGACAGGTCTTAGAAAAACTGTTTTTT | CASSSGQVLEKLFF
TRBJ2-3 | TRBD2 | TRBV27 | . | TGTGCCAGCAGTTTGTATTTTCCCCCCGGGACTAGGCATACGCAGTATTTT | CASSLYFPPGTRHTQYF
TRBJ2-3 | TRBD1 | TRBV15 | . | TGTGCCACCAGCATACAGGGGGGAAAAACAGATACGCAGTATTTT | CATSIQGGKTDTQYF
TRBJ1-2 | . | TRBV7-9 | . | TGTGCCAGCAGCTCAGGGATATTGGGCTACACCTTC | CASSSGILGYTF
TRBJ1-5 | TRBD1 | TRBV15 | . | TGTGCCACCAGCAGATCACAGACAGGGTATCAGCCCCAGCATTTT | CATSRSQTGYQPQHF
TRBJ1-5 | TRBD1 | TRBV4-2 | once | TGTGCCAGCAGCCAAACCAGGACAGGGTTTAGCAATCAGCCCCAGCATTTT | CASSQTRTGFSNQPQHF
TRBJ2-5 | . | TRBV12-2 | once | TGTGCAAGTCGCTTAGAGGGGACTAGCGGGGGGCAAGAGACCCAGTACTTC | CASRLEGTSGGQETQYF
TRBJ2-2 | TRBD1 | TRBV19 | . | TGTGCCAGTAGTATCAGTCAGGGGGCTCTAAACACCGGGGAGCTGTTTTTT | CASSISQGALNTGELFF
TRBJ1-4 | . | TRBV15 | . | TGTGCCACCAGCAAAGGGGAATATGCAACTAATGAAAAACTGTTTTTT | CATSKGEYATNEKLFF
TRBJ2-3 | TRBD2 | TRBV27 | . | TGTGCCAGCAGGGGACTAGCGGGCCTCACAGATACGCAGTATTTT | CASRGLAGLTDTQYF
TRBJ2-7 | TRBD1 | TRBV11-3 | few | TGTGCCAGCAGCGGGGGGACAGGGTCAGTGACCTACGAGCAGTACTTC | CASSGGTGSVTYEQYF
TRBJ2-5 | TRBD1 | TRBV27 | . | TGTGCCAGCAGTTCTTACAGGGGGCTAAAGGGGACCCAGTACTTC | CASSSYRGLKGTQYF
TRBJ2-7 | . | TRBV30 | . | TGTGCCTGGAGTGCGAACAGGGCCGAGCAGTACTTC | CAWSANRAEQYF
TRBJ2-3 | TRBD2 | TRBV7-2 | few | TGTGCCAGCGCCTCACTAGCGAGCAGCACAGATACGCAGTATTTT | CASASLASSTDTQYF
TRBJ1-1 | TRBD1 | TRBV4-1 | once | TGCGCCAGCAGCCAACCGGACAGGCCACTGTCTTTCTTT | CASSQPDRPLSFF
TRBJ1-4 | . | TRBV6-1 | once | TGTGCCAGCAGCCTTGACAGGCTAGGTGAAAAACTGTTTTTT | CASSLDRLGEKLFF
TRBJ1-1 | TRBD1 | TRBV2 | . | TGTGCCAGCAGGGCCCATCCGACAGGGCCGAACACTGAAGCTTTCTTT | CASRAHPTGPNTEAFF
TRBJ2-7 | TRBD2 | TRBV7-2 | few | TGTGCCAGCACCCCCAAGGGACTAGGGGTGTACGAGCAGTACTTC | CASTPKGLGVYEQYF
TRBJ2-5 | . | TRBV19 | . | TGTGCCAGTAGTATGTTAGCAGAGGGAGAGACCCAGTACTTC | CASSMLAEGETQYF
TRBJ2-5 | . | TRBV29-1 | few | TGCAGCGTTGAACAGGGCGAGACCCAGTACTTC | CSVEQGETQYF
TRBJ2-1 | . | TRBV10-1 | few | TGCGCCAGCAGTCCCCGGAGGGCGGGGAATGAGCAGTTCTTC | CASSPRRAGNEQFF
TRBJ1-5 | . | TRBV2 | . | TGTGCCAGCCGTATGGAGCGGGGGCAGGGTCAGCCCCAGCATTTT | CASRMERGQGQPQHF
TRBJ1-5 | . | TRBV30 | few | TGTGCCTGGAGTGTAATTCCCGGACATCAGCATTTT | CAWSVIPGHQHF
TRBJ2-7 | TRBD2 | TRBV29-1 | . | TGCAGCGTTGTTACTAGCGTTCCCGACGAGCAGTACTTC | CSVVTSVPDEQYF
TRBJ2-2 | . | TRBV19 | . | TGTGCCAGTACCAATAGGGGCAGAGACACCGGGGAGCTGTTTTTT | CASTNRGRDTGELFF
TRBJ2-5 | TRBD2 | TRBV9 | once | TGTGCCAGCAGCGAGGGACTAGCGGGGGCGTGGGAGACCCAGTACTTC | CASSEGLAGAWETQYF
TRBJ1-4 | . | TRBV5-6 | . | TGTGCCAGCAGCGCCGGGTTTTTTGAAAAACTGTTTTTT | CASSAGFFEKLFF
TRBJ2-1 | TRBD1 | TRBV7-3 | . | TGTGCCAGCAGCCCAAGAAGGCTAACAGGGGGTCGGAATGAGCAGTTCTTC | CASSPRRLTGGRNEQFF
TRBJ2-7 | . | TRBV12-1 | . | TGTGCCAGCAGCTTTGATGCAGGGATCAATTACGAGCAGTACTTC | CASSFDAGINYEQYF
TRBJ2-7 | TRBD2 | TRBV28 | . | TGTGCCAGCTTCGCAAGCGGGAACGAGCAGTACTTC | CASFASGNEQYF
TRBJ2-1 | TRBD2 | TRBV12-5 | . | TGTGCTAGTGGTTTTATCATAGCGGGGGGTTACAATGAGCAGTTCTTC | CASGFIIAGGYNEQFF
TRBJ1-4 | TRBD1 | TRBV7-9 | . | TGTGCCAGCAGCTCGGACAGGGTTGAAAAACTGTTTTTT | CASSSDRVEKLFF
TRBJ2-7 | . | TRBV29-1 | . | TGCAGCGTTGGACGGGAGTCCTACGAGCAGTACTTC | CSVGRESYEQYF
TRBJ1-1 | TRBD1 | TRBV5-8 | . | TGTGCCAGCAGCACGGACAGGGGGACCATTTCGAACACTGAAGCTTTCTTT | CASSTDRGTISNTEAFF
TRBJ1-1 | . | TRBV9 | once | TGTGCCAGCAGCACGACAGTAAACACTGAAGCTTTCTTT | CASSTTVNTEAFF
TRBJ2-1 | . | TRBV7-9 | . | TGTGCCAGCAGCCAAGGGACGGGAGTATACAATGAGCAGTTCTTC | CASSQGTGVYNEQFF
TRBJ2-5 | . | TRBV5-1 | . | TGCGCCAGCAGAACCCGGGACATCGATCAAGAGACCCAGTACTTC | CASRTRDIDQETQYF
TRBJ2-5 | . | TRBV6-1 | once | TGTGCCAGCAGTGAAGAGAGGGGGGAGACCCAGTACTTC | CASSEERGETQYF
TRBJ2-7 | . | TRBV29-1 | . | TGCAGCGTTGAAAATCACGGCTACGAGCAGTACTTC | CSVENHGYEQYF
TRBJ2-3 | TRBD2 | TRBV2 | . | TGTGCCAGCAGCAACCTTCGGTGGGCTAGCGGGACTAGCACAGATACGCAGTATTTT | CASSNLRWASGTSTDTQYF
TRBJ2-3 | . | TRBV5-4 | . | TGTGCCAGCAGGGTGATAGGGGCGACAGATACGCAGTATTTT | CASRVIGATDTQYF
TRBJ1-2 | . | TRBV27 | . | TGTGCCAGCAGTTGGGCAGGGTCTAACTATGGCTACACCTTC | CASSWAGSNYGYTF
TRBJ1-1 | TRBD1 | TRBV30 | . | TGTGCCTGGAACCGGGACAGGGGTCAAACTGAAGCTTTCTTT | CAWNRDRGQTEAFF
TRBJ1-5 | . | TRBV10-1 | . | TGCGCCACCACGGGAAGTTATAGCAATCAGCCCCAGCATTTT | CATTGSYSNQPQHF
TRBJ2-2 | . | TRBV7-9 | many | TGTGCCAGCAGCTTAGGAGGAGGGATGGGGACCGGGGAGCTGTTTTTT | CASSLGGGMGTGELFF
TRBJ2-5 | . | TRBV4-2 | once | TGTGCCAGCAGCCAAGGAGGAGGAAACCAAGAGACCCAGTACTTC | CASSQGGGNQETQYF
TRBJ2-6 | TRBD2 | TRBV30 | once | TGTGCCTGCAAAGCGGGAGGGGCCTCTGGGGCCAACGTCCTGACTTTC | CACKAGGASGANVLTF
TRBJ2-2 | TRBD1 | TRBV19 | once | TGTGCCAGTAGTATTATGGGACAGGGCAACACCGGGGAGCTGTTTTTT | CASSIMGQGNTGELFF
TRBJ2-3 | TRBD2 | TRBV4-1 | . | TGCGCCAGCAGCCAAGAGGCGGGGCATAGAGCGGGGCTGGCAGATACGCAGTATTTT | CASSQEAGHRAGLADTQYF
TRBJ2-1 | . | TRBV5-1 | . | TGCGCCAGCAGCTTCGTTTCGAATGAGCAGTTCTTC | CASSFVSNEQFF